Described below is a single T cell receptor (beta chain) sequence and its context. What it binds is not known. The data are from a study of CD8+ T cells in alopecia areata. Study outcomes and limitations: Mice showed clearer TCR sharing than patients did, a gap that was possibly HLA-related.

Sequencing used cDNA as its template, made by extracting RNA and reverse transcribing it. The repertoire was sequenced with immunoSEQ multiplex PCR; TCRdb's copy has only in-frame clones and lacks some. The sample lists roughly 130,000 clones, roughly 54% seen once, with 3.5% to 5.5% in the top ten. The length of the CDR3 is 15 residues. Trimming stripped 6 bases from V and 5 bases from J, with 22 bases between. In germline, CDR1 is SQVTM, CDR2 ANQGSEA. This rearrangement joins TRBV29-1 to TRBJ1-2, with D possibly TRBD1 on 6 matching bases. The TCR originated in a human donor with alopecia areata. Sequencing was performed on CD4+ T cells sorted from blood, taken at week 0. CDR3 protein: CSVTDPRGLLYGYTF. CDR3 nucleotide sequence: TGCAGCGTGACTGACCCGCGGGGGCTGCTATATGGCTACACCTTC.